The present T cell receptor (beta chain) was sequenced within a study of T cell clonality in common variable immunodeficiency. This clone was detected many times. What it binds is not known. The DNA ends 3 residues before the CDR3 does, and the rest of the CDR3 is filled in from the germline J gene. Germline V gene sequence: CDR1 SNHLY, CDR2 FYNNEI. V dropped 4 bases and J dropped 0 bases, with 16 bases sitting between them. This CDR3 is built from 17 residues. Most patients and controls had Caucasian heritage. The repertoire was sequenced with immunoSEQ multiplex PCR; TCRdb's copy has only in-frame clones and lacks some. This sample carries 55,000 or so clones, none of them present only once. Findings and limits, study-wide: Fewer TCRbeta clones were shared among CVID subjects than controls.

Sequencing input: peripheral blood mononuclear cells. This rearrangement joins TRBV2 to TRBJ2-4; D perhaps matches TRBD2 (6 bases). The receptor was isolated from a person aged 18-69 years in good health. The CDR3 bases that were read are TGTGCCAGCAGTGTGTTCAATCGGAGGGTAGCCAAAAACATT. Translating gives CASSVFNRRVAKNI. The full CDR3 reads CASSVFNRRVAKNIQYF.